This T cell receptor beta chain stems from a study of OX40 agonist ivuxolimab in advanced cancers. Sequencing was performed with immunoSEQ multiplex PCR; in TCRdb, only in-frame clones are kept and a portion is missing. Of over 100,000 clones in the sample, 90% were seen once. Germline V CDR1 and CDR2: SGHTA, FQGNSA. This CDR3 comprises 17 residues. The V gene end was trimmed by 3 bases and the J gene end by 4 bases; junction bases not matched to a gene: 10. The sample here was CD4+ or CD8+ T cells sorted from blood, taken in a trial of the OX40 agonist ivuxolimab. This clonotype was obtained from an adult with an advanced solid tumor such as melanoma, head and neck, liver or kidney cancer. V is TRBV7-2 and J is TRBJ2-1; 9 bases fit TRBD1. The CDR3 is CASSFLYRGRRYNEQFF. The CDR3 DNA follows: TGTGCCAGCAGCTTCCTTTACAGGGGGCGCCGGTACAATGAGCAGTTCTTC. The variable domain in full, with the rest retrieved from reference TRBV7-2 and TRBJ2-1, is GAGVSQSPSNKVTEKGKDVELRCDPISGHTALYWYRQSLGQGLEFLIYFQGNSAPDKSGLPSDRFSAERTGGSVSTLTIQRTQQEDSAVYLCASSFLYRGRRYNEQFFGPGTRLTVL.